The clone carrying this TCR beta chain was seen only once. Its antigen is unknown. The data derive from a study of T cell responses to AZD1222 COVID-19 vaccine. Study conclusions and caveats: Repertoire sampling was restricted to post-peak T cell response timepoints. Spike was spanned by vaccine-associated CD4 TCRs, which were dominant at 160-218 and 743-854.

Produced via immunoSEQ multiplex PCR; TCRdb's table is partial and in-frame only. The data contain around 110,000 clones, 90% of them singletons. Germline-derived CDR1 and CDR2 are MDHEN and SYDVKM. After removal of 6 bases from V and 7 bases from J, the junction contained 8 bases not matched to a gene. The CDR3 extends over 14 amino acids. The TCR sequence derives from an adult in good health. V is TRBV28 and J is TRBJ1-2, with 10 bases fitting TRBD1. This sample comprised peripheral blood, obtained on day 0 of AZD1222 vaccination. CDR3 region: CASSSGTGASGYTF. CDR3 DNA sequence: TGTGCCAGCAGCTCCGGGACAGGGGCGAGTGGCTACACCTTC.